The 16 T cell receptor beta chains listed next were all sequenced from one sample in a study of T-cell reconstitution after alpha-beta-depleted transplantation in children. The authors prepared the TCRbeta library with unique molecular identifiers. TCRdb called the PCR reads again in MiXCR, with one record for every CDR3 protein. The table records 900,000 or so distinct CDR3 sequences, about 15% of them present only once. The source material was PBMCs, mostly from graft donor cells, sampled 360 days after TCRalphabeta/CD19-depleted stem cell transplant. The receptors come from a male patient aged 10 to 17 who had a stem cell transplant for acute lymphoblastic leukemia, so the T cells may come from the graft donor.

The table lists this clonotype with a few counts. The CDR3 sequence: CASSWTGLGQPQHF. CDR3 in DNA: TGTGCCAGCAGTTGGACGGGGCTGGGACAGCCCCAGCATTTT. V usage is TRBV27 and J usage is TRBJ1-5; possible D gene TRBD1, 5 bases. CDR1 is MNHEY, CDR2 SMNVEV, per germline (reference sequence). CDR3 size: 14 residues. Trimming pared 4 bases from V and 7 bases from J, leaving 14 bases between.

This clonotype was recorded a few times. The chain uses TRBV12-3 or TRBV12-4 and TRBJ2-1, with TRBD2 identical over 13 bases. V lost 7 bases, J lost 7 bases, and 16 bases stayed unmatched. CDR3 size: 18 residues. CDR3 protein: CASISGLAGEFSVNEQFF. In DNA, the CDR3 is TGTGCCAGCATCTCAGGACTAGCGGGAGAGTTCTCGGTTAATGAGCAGTTCTTC.

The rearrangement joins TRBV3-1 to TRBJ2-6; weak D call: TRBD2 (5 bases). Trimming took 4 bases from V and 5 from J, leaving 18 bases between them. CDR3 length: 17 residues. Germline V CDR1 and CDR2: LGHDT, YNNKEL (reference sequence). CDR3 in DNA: TGTGCCAGCAGCCCCCACCTCGGGGTACTTTGGGCCAACGTCCTGACTTTC. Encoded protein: CASSPHLGVLWANVLTF.

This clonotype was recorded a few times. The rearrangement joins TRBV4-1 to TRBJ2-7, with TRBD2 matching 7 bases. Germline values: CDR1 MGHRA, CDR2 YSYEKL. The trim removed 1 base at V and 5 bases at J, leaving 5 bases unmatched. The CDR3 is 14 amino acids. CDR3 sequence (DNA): TGCGCCAGCAGCCAAGCACGGGAGGTCAACGAGCAGTACTTC. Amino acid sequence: CASSQAREVNEQYF.

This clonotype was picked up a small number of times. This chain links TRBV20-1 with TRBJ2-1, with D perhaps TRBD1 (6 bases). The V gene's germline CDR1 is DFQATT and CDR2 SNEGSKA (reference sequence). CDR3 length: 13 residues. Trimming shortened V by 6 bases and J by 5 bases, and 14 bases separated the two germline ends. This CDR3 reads CSALRTEHNEQFF. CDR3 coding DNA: TGCAGTGCCTTGAGGACAGAACACAATGAGCAGTTCTTC.

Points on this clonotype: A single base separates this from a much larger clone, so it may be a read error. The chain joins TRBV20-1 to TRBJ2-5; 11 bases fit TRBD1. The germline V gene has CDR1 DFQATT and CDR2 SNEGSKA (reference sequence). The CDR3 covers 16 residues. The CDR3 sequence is CSARVPRTGGDETRYF. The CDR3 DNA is TGCAGTGCTAGGGTCCCCCGGACAGGGGGCGATGAGACCCGGTACTTC.

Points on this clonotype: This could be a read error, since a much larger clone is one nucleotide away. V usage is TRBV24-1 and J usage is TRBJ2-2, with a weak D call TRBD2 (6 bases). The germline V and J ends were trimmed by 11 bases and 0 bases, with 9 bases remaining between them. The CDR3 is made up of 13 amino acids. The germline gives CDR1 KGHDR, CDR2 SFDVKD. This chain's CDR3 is CASGTANTGELFF. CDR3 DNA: TGTGCCAGCGGGACGGCGAACACCGGGGAGCTGTTTTTT.

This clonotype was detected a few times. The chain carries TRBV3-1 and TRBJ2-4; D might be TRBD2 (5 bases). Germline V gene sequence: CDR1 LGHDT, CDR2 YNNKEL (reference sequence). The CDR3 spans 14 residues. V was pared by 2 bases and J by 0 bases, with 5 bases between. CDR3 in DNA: TGTGCCAGCAGCCAACGGGGAGCCAAAAACATTCAGTACTTC. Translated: CASSQRGAKNIQYF. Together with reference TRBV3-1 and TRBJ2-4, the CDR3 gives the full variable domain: DTAVSQTPKYLVTQMGNDKSIKCEQNLGHDTMYWYKQDSKKFLKIMFSYNNKELIINETVPNRFSPKSPDKAHLNLHINSLELGDSAVYFCASSQRGAKNIQYFGAGTRLSVL.

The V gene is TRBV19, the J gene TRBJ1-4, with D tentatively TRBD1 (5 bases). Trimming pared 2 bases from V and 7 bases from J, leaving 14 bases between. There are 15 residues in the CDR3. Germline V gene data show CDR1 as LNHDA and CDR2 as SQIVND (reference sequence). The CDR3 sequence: CASSIWGGTAEKLFF. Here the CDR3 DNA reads TGTGCCAGTAGTATATGGGGCGGGACCGCTGAAAAACTGTTTTTT.

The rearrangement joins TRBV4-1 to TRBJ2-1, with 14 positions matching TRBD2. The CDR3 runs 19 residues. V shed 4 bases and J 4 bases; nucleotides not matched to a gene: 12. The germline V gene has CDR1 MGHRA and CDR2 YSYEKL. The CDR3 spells CASSPGLAGGHTIYNEQFF. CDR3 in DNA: TGCGCCAGCAGCCCCGGACTAGCGGGAGGTCACACCATTTACAATGAGCAGTTCTTC.

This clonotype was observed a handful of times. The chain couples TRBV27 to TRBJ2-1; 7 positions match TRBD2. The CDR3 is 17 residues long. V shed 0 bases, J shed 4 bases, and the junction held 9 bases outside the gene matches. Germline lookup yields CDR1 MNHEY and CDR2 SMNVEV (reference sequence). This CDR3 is CASSLSKGGSSYNEQFF. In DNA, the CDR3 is TGTGCCAGCAGTTTATCGAAGGGCGGGAGTTCTTACAATGAGCAGTTCTTC.

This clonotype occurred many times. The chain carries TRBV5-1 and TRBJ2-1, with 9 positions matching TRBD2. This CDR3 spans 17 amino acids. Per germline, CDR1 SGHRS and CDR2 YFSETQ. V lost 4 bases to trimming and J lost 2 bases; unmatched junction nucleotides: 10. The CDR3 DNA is TGCGCCAGCAGCATTTCTGAGCTAGCGGGGACCTACAATGAGCAGTTCTTC. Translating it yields CASSISELAGTYNEQFF.

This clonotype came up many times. For the CDR3, the DNA is TGTGCCAGCAGCTTCGGGACTAGCGGAACCTACGAGCAGTACTTC. It codes for CASSFGTSGTYEQYF. The chain has TRBV28 and TRBJ2-7; 11 bases are shared with TRBD2. This CDR3 is built from 15 residues. The V segment lost 6 bases and the J segment 2 bases; nucleotides outside the gene matches: 6. From germline, CDR1 is MDHEN and CDR2 SYDVKM.

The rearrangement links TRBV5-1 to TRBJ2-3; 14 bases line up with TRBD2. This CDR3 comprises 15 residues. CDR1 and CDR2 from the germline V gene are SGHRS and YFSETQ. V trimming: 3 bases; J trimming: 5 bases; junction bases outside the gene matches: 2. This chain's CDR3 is CASSWGTSGRDTQYF. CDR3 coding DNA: TGCGCCAGCAGCTGGGGGACTAGCGGGAGAGATACGCAGTATTTT. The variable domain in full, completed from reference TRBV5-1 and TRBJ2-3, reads KAGVTQTPRYLIKTRGQQVTLSCSPISGHRSVSWYQQTPGQGLQFLFEYFSETQRNKGNFPGRFSGRQFSNSRSEMNVSTLELGDSALYLCASSWGTSGRDTQYFGPGTRLTVL.

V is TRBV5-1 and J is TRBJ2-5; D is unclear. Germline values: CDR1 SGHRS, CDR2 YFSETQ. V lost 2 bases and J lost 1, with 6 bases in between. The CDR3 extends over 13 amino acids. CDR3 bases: TGCGCCAGCAGCTTAATCACCCAAGAGACCCAGTACTTC. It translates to CASSLITQETQYF.

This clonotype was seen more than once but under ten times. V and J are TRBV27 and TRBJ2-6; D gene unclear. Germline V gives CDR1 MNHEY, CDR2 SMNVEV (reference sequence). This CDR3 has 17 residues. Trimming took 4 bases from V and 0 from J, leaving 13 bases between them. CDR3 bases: TGTGCCAGCAGTTCCGAGACGGGCTACTCTGGGGCCAACGTCCTGACTTTC. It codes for CASSSETGYSGANVLTF.